This TCR beta chain is drawn from a study of T cell responses to AZD1222 COVID-19 vaccine (dated by TCRdb to the early 2020s). For context, the study as a whole: AZD1222 recipients whose second dose came at about 4 weeks and those whose second dose came at about 12 weeks were combined into one group, since spike-specific TCR depth and breadth did not differ between the two schedules. A total of more than 230 trial participants underwent TCR sequencing, of whom under 220 had received two doses of AZD1222 and some 25 had received two doses of the MenACWY control vaccine. Enrollment into the trials was organized by age into subgroups of 18-55, 56-69 and 70-plus years, and those subgroups contained about 160, 30 and 59 TCR-sequenced participants, respectively. Points the paper makes about the study in general: The whole spike protein was spanned by vaccine-associated CD4 TCRs, and dominant responses were seen in regions 160-218 and 743-854. Participants were mostly white British and included more females than males, and it was suggested by the authors that clonal diversity may have been underestimated. A significant rise in spike-specific TCR breadth and depth was observed after two AZD1222 doses relative to day 0 and relative to MenACWY recipients. The 56-69-year group was small, and its depth increase did not reach significance, likely because of low power. Epitopes outside the regions mutated in the B.1.351 and B.1.1.7 variants were reportedly recognized by nearly half of the unique spike-specific TCRs. Conclusions about previously exposed vaccinees are limited, since just 5 to 7 AZD1222 recipients were seropositive for SARS-CoV-2 at baseline. Because no day 14 peak-response samples were available, repertoires were characterized only after the peak T cell response.

This sample's time point label indicates: baseline before first vaccination. Vaccinee samples came from UK trials COV001 and COV002, including a single-blind randomized controlled phase 2/3 trial of AZD1222 (ChAdOx1 nCoV-19) in healthy adults. For TCRbeta chain sequencing, PBMC samples from trial participants were taken at day 0 and at day 28 after the second dose. The CDR3 regions of human TCRbeta chains were analyzed by immunosequencing. Per the source publication's procedure: TCRs in the repertoires were matched against a reference library of SARS-CoV-2-specific TCRs that had been generated with the MIRA antigen-specificity platform. Breadth was defined as the fraction of unique TCRs that were SARS-CoV-2-associated. Depth was defined as the fraction of total T cells that were SARS-CoV-2-associated. Using the MIRA data, each spike-specific TCR was mapped to the spike region that the TCR reacts to and placed in a CD4 or CD8 class. Log10-transformed breadth and depth values were compared by one-way ANOVA with Sidak's multiple comparisons tests. Drawn from immuneACCESS, this table holds only the in-frame rearrangements with V and J called that TCRdb kept. Clones are partly lost; checked studies trace under half to an unresolved V gene and leave the rest unexplained. The DNA was the basis for D and trimming; V, J and clone size are from that table. The sample has some 140,000 clones on record, about 91% of them singletons. About 3% of the sample is taken by the ten largest.

The junction shows trimming of 3 bases on V and 1 base on J, and the gene matches do not reach 3 bases of it. Inclusive of the bounding cysteine and phenylalanine, the CDR3 is 17 residues long. The read is trimmed to its CDR3 DNA, 51 bases read in frame from base 1. CDR1 and CDR2 are read off the germline V gene as KGHSH and LQKENI. As regards this clone: The antigen it recognizes is unknown. No qualities accompany the bases; no much larger clone lies one base away.

The V and J genes are TRBV18 and TRBJ2-6; 10 central nucleotides agree with TRBD1. Source: peripheral blood, taken on day 0 of AZD1222 vaccination. The clonotype was recovered from an adult in good health. In nucleotides, the sequence is TGTGCCAGCTCACCGGGACAGGGGACGTCTGGGGCCAACGTCCTGACTTTC. This yields the protein CASSPGQGTSGANVLTF.